The clone carrying this TCR beta chain was observed a handful of times. This sample stems from a study of T cells in Graves' hyperthyroidism and ophthalmopathy. Amplified regions were TCR beta CDR3 sequences from RNA transcripts. First-round RT-PCR of the TCR CDR3 relied on the HTBI primer set. TCRdb itself ran the multiplex PCR reads through MiXCR, one entry per CDR3 protein. Counted here are some 500,000 distinct CDR3 sequences, 14% occurring once; the ten biggest clones make up under 20%. Participants, patients aged 18 to 65, had newly diagnosed hyperthyroidism with a duration under 2 months. Criteria for exclusion of patients were uncontrolled infection, other autoimmune disease, pregnancy or lactation. V lost 5 bases to trimming and J lost 2 bases; unmatched junction nucleotides: 13. CDR3 length: 18 residues.

Sequencing was carried out using blood. This clonotype originated in a woman aged 18-29 years with Graves' hyperthyroidism. The chain couples TRBV12-3 or TRBV12-4 to TRBJ2-1, with 9 positions matching TRBD2. CDR3 nucleotides: TGTGCCAGCAGTCCTTATACCGGGACTAGCAGTACCTACAATGAGCAGTTCTTC. This translates into CASSPYTGTSSTYNEQFF.